This T cell receptor (beta chain) was sequenced in a study of early T cells in non-severe SARS-CoV-2 infection. This clonotype was observed at least ten times. CDR3 size: 14 residues. V lost 1 base and J 0 bases, leaving 6 bases between the germline ends. TCRdb redid the calling of the 5' RACE reads with MiXCR, one entry per CDR3 protein. The top ten clones hold about 4.7% of a sample with 80,000 to 95,000 distinct CDR3 sequences, roughly 17% of them seen once. The sample here was whole blood, taken at baseline. The sequence came from an adult who was a healthcare worker with PCR-confirmed SARS-CoV-2 infection or an uninfected control (not recorded which). The V gene is TRBV12-3 or TRBV12-4, the J gene TRBJ1-1, with D perhaps TRBD1 (5 bases). CDR3 coding DNA: TGTGCCAGCAGTTTAGGGGGCGTGAACACTGAAGCTTTCTTT. Its protein product is CASSLGGVNTEAFF.